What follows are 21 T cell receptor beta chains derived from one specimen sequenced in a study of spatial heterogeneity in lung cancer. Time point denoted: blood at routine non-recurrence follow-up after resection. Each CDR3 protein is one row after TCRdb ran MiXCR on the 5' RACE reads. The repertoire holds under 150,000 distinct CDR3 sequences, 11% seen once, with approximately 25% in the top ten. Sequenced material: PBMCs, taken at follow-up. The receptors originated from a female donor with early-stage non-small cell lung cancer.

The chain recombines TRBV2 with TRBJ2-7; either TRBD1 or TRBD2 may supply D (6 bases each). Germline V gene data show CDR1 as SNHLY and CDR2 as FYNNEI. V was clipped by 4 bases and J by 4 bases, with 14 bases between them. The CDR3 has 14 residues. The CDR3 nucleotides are TGTGCCAGCAGTGTACAGGGAGGAACTTACGAGCAGTACGTC. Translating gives CASSVQGGTYEQYV.

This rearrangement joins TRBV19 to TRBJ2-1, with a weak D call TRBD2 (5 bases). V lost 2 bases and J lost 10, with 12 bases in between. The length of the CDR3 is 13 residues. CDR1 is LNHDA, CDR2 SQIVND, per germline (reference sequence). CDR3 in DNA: TGTGCCAGTAGTATATCTGGGTGGGAGGAGCAGTTCTTC. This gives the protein CASSISGWEEQFF.

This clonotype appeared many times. The CDR3 nucleotides read TGTGCCAGTAGTATGAGCCTAGACAACATTCAGTACTTC. It specifies CASSMSLDNIQYF. The V gene is TRBV19, the J gene TRBJ2-4; D gene unclear. The germline CDR1 and CDR2 sequences are LNHDA and SQIVND (reference sequence). The CDR3 covers 13 residues. V lost 3 bases to trimming and J lost 7 bases, with 10 bases between them.

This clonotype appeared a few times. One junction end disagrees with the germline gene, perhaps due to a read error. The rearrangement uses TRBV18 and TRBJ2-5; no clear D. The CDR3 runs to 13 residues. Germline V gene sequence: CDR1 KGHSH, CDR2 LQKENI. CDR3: CTSSPPNGETQYF. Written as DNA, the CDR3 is TGTACCAGCTCACCACCGAATGGAGAGACCCAGTACTTC.

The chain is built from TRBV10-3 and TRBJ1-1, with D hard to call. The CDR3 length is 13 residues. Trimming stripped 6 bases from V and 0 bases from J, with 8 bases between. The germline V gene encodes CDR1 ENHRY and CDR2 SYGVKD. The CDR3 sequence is CAIRERMNTEAFF. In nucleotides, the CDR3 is TGTGCCATCAGAGAGAGAATGAACACTGAAGCTTTCTTT.

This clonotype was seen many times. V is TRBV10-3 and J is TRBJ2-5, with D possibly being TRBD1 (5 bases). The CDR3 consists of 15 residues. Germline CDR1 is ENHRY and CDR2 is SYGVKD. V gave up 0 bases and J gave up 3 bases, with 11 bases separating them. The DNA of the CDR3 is TGTGCCATCAGTGAGTCAGGTGCAGGGAAAGAGACCCAGTACTTC. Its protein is CAISESGAGKETQYF.

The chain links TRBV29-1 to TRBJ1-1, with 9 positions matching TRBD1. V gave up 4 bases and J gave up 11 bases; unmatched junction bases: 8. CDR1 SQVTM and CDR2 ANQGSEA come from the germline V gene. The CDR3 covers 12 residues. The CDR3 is CSVGGQGAAAFF. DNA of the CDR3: TGCAGCGTTGGGGGACAGGGCGCCGCCGCTTTCTTT.

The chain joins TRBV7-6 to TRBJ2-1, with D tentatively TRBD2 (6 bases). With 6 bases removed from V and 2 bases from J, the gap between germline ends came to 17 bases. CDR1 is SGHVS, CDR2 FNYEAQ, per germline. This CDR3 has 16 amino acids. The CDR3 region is CASSSKKGLPYNEQFF. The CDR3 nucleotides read TGTGCCAGCAGTTCTAAAAAAGGACTACCCTACAATGAGCAGTTCTTC. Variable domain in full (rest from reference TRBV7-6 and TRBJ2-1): GAGVSQSPRYKVTKRGQDVALRCDPISGHVSLYWYRQALGQGPEFLTYFNYEAQQDKSGLPNDRFSAERPEGSISTLTIQRTEQRDSAMYRCASSSKKGLPYNEQFFGPGTRLTVL.

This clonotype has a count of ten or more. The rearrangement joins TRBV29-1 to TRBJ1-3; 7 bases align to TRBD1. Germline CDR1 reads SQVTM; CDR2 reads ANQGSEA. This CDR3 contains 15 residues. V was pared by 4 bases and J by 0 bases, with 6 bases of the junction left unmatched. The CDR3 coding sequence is TGCAGCGTTGGACGGGACAGCTCCTCTGGAAACACCATATATTTT. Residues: CSVGRDSSSGNTIYF.

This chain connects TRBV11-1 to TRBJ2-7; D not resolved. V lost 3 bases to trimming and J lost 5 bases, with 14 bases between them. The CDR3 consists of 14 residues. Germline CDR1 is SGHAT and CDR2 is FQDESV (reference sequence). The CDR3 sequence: CASSLDGLGNEQYF. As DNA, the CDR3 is TGTGCCAGCAGCTTGGACGGTTTGGGGAACGAGCAGTACTTC.

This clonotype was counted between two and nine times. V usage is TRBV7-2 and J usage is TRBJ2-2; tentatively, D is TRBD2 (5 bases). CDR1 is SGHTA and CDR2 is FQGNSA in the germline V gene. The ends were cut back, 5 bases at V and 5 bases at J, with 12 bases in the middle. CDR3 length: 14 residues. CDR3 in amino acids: CASSPRRGTGELFF. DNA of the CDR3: TGTGCCAGCAGCCCCCGTCGGGGAACCGGGGAGCTGTTTTTT. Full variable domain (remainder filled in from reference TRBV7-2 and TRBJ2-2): GAGVSQSPSNKVTEKGKDVELRCDPISGHTALYWYRQSLGQGLEFLIYFQGNSAPDKSGLPSDRFSAERTGGSVSTLTIQRTQQEDSAVYLCASSPRRGTGELFFGEGSRLTVL.

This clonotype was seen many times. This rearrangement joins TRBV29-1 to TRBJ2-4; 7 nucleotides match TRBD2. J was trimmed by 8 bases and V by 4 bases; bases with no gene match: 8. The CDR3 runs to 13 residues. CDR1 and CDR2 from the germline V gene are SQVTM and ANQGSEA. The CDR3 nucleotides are TGCAGCGTTGGAGGCCTGGCGGGGGACATTCAGTACTTC. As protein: CSVGGLAGDIQYF.

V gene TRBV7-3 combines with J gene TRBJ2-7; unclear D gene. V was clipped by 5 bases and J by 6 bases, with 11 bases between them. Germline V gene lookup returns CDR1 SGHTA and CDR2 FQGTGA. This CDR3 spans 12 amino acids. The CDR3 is CASSGSEREQYF. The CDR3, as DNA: TGTGCCAGCAGCGGTTCTGAGCGCGAGCAGTACTTC. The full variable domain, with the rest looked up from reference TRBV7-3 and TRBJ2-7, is GAGVSQTPSNKVTEKGKYVELRCDPISGHTALYWYRQSLGQGPEFLIYFQGTGAADDSGLPNDRFFAVRPEGSVSTLKIQRTERGDSAVYLCASSGSEREQYFGPGTRLTVT.

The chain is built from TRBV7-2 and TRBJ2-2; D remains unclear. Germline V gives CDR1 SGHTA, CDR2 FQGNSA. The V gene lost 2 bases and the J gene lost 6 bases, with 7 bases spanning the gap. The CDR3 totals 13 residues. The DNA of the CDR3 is TGTGCCAGCAGCTTATCGATGGCCGGGGAGCTGTTTTTT. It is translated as CASSLSMAGELFF.

This CDR3 is CAWGVDYSNYGYTF. The CDR3 nucleotides are TGTGCCTGGGGAGTGGATTACTCTAACTATGGCTACACCTTC. The V call is TRBV30, the J call TRBJ1-2; D is unresolved. V dropped 5 bases and J dropped 0 bases, with 13 bases sitting between them. The CDR3 has 14 residues. Germline assignment: CDR1 GTSNPN and CDR2 SVGIG (reference sequence). Together with reference TRBV30 and TRBJ1-2, the CDR3 gives the full variable domain: SQTIHQWPATLVQPVGSPLSLECTVEGTSNPNLYWYRQAAGRGLQLLFYSVGIGQISSEVPQNLSASRPQDRQFILSSKKLLLSDSGFYLCAWGVDYSNYGYTFGSGTRLTVV.

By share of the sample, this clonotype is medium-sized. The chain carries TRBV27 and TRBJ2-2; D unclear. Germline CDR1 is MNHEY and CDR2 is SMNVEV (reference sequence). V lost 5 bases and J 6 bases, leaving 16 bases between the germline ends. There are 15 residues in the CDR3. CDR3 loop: CASSPRAPGSGELFF. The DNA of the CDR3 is TGTGCCAGCAGTCCCCGGGCCCCTGGCTCCGGGGAGCTGTTTTTT.

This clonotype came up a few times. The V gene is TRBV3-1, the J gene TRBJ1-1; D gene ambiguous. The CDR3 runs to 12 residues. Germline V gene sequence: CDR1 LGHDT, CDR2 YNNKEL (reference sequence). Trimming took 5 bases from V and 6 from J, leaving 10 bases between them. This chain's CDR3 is CASSGHGAEAFF. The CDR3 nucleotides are TGTGCCAGCAGCGGGCACGGGGCTGAAGCTTTCTTT.

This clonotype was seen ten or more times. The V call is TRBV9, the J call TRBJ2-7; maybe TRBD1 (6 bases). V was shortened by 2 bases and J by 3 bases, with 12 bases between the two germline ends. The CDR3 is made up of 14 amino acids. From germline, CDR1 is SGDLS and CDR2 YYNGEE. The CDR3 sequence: CASSVCRGLYEQYV. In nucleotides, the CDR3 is TGTGCCAGCAGCGTCTGCAGGGGCCTCTACGAGCAGTACGTC.

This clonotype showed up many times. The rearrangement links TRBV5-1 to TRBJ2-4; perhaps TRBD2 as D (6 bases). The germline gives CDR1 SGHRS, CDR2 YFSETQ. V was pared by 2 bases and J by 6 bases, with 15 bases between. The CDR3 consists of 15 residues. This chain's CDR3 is CASSLGGMSGNIQYF. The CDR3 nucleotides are TGCGCCAGCAGCTTAGGCGGGATGTCGGGAAACATTCAGTACTTC.

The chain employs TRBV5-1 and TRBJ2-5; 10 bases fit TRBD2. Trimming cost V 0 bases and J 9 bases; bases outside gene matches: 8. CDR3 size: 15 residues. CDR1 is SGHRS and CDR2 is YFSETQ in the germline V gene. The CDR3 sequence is CASSLEASGSFAQYF. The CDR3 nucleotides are TGCGCCAGCAGCTTGGAGGCTAGCGGGAGTTTTGCCCAGTACTTC.

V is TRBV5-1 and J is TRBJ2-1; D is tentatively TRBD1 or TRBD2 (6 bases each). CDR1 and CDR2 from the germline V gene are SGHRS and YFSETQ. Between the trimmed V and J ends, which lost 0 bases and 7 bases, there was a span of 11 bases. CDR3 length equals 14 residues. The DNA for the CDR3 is TGCGCCAGCAGCTTGGCCAAGGGGGGAAATGAGCAGTTCTTC. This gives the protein CASSLAKGGNEQFF. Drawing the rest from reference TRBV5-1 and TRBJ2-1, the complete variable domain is KAGVTQTPRYLIKTRGQQVTLSCSPISGHRSVSWYQQTPGQGLQFLFEYFSETQRNKGNFPGRFSGRQFSNSRSEMNVSTLELGDSALYLCASSLAKGGNEQFFGPGTRLTVL.